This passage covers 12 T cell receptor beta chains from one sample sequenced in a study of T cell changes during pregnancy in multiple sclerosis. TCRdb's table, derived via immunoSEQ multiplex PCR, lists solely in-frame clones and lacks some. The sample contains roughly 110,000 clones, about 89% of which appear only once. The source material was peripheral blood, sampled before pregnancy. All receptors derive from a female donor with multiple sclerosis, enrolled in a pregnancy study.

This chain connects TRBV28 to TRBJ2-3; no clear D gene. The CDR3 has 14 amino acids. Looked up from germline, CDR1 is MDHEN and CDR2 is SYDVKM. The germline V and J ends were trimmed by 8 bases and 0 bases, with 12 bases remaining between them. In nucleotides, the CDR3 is TGTGCCAGCCAGGCCCCCTATAGCACAGATACGCAGTATTTT. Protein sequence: CASQAPYSTDTQYF. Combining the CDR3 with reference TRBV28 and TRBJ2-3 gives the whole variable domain DVKVTQSSRYLVKRTGEKVFLECVQDMDHENMFWYRQDPGLGLRLIYFSYDVKMKEKGDIPEGYSVSREKKERFSLILESASTNQTSMYLCASQAPYSTDTQYFGPGTRLTVL.

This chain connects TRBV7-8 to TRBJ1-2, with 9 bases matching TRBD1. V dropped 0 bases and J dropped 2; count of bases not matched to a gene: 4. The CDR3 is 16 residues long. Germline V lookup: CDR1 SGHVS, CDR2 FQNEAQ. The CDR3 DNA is TGTGCCAGCAGCTTAGCGTTTGGACAGGGGAACTATGGCTACACCTTC. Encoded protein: CASSLAFGQGNYGYTF.

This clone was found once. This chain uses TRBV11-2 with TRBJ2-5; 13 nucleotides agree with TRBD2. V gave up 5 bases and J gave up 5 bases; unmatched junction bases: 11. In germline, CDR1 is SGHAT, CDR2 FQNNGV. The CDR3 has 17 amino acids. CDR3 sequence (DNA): TGTGCCAGCAGCCCCCGTCCGGGACTAGCGGGGATGGAGACCCAGTACTTC. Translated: CASSPRPGLAGMETQYF.

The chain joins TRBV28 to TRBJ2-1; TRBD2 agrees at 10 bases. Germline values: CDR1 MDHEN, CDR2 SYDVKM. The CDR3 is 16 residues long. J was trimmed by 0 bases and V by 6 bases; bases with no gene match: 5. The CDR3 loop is CASRSSGGPSYNEQFF. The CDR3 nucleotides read TGTGCCAGCAGATCTAGCGGGGGACCCTCCTACAATGAGCAGTTCTTC.

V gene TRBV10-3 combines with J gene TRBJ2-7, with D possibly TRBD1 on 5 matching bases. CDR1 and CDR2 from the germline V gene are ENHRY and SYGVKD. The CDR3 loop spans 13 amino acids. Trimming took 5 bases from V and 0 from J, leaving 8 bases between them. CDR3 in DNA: TGTGCCATCAGTCCGGACAACTCCTACGAGCAGTACTTC. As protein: CAISPDNSYEQYF.

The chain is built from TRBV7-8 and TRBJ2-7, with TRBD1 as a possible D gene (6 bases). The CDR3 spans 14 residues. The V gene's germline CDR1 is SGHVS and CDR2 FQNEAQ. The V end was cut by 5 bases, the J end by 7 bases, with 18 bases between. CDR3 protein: CASSLTGTTGEQYF. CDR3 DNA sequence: TGTGCCAGCAGCCTGACAGGAACTACTGGGGAGCAGTACTTC.

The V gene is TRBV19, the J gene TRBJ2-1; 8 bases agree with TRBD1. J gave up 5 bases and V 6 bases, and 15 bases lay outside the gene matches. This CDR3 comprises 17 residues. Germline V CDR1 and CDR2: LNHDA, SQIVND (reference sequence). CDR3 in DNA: TGTGCCAGTAGGCATTTTGGGGCAGGGGGCCTAAACAATGAGCAGTTCTTC. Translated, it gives CASRHFGAGGLNNEQFF. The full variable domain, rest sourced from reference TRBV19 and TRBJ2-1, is DGGITQSPKYLFRKEGQNVTLSCEQNLNHDAMYWYRQDPGQGLRLIYYSQIVNDFQKGDIAEGYSVSREKKESFPLTVTSAQKNPTAFYLCASRHFGAGGLNNEQFFGPGTRLTVL.

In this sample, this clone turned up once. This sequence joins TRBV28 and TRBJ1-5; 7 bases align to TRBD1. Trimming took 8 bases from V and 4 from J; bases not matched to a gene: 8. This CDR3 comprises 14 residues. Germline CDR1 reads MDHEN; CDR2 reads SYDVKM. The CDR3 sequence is CASRMAGGNQPQHF. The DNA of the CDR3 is TGTGCCAGCCGTATGGCAGGGGGGAATCAGCCCCAGCATTTT. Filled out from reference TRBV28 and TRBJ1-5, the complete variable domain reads DVKVTQSSRYLVKRTGEKVFLECVQDMDHENMFWYRQDPGLGLRLIYFSYDVKMKEKGDIPEGYSVSREKKERFSLILESASTNQTSMYLCASRMAGGNQPQHFGDGTRLSIL.

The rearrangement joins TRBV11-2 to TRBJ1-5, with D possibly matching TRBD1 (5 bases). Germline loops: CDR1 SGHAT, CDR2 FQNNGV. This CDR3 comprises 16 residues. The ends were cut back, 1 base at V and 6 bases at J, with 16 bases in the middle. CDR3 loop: CASSLVPGRVGQPQHF. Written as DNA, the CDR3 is TGTGCCAGCAGCTTAGTACCAGGCAGGGTTGGTCAGCCCCAGCATTTT. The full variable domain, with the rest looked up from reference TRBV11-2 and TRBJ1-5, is EAGVAQSPRYKIIEKRQSVAFWCNPISGHATLYWYQQILGQGPKLLIQFQNNGVVDDSQLPKDRFSAERLKGVDSTLKIQPAKLEDSAVYLCASSLVPGRVGQPQHFGDGTRLSIL.

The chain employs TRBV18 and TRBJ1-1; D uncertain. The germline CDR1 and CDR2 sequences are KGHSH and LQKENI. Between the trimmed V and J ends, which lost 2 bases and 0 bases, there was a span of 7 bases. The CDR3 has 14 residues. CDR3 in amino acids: CASSPASLNTEAFF. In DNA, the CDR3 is TGTGCCAGCTCACCAGCAAGCCTGAACACTGAAGCTTTCTTT.

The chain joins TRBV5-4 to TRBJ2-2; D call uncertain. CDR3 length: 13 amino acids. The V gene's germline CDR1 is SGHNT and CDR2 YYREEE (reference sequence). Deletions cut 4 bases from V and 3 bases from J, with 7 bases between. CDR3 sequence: CASSTRYTGELFF. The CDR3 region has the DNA TGTGCCAGCAGCACCAGATACACCGGGGAGCTGTTTTTT.

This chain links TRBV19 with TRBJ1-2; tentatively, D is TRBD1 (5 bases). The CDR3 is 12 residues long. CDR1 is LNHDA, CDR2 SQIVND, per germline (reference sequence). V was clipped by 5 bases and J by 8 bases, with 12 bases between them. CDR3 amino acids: CASSGGHGGYTF. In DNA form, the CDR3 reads TGTGCCAGTAGTGGTGGACACGGGGGCTACACCTTC.